This paragraph reports one T cell receptor (beta chain). Its antigen is not known. Clinical Activity Scores of at least 3, NOSPECS grades of at least 4 and durations under 3 months characterized ophthalmopathy patients. The V end was cut by 7 bases, the J end by 3 bases, with 16 bases between. Per the germline V gene, CDR1 is MDHEN and CDR2 is SYDVKM. The CDR3 spans 14 residues. Amplification targeted TCR beta CDR3 regions from RNA transcripts. The HTBI primer set drove a first-round RT-PCR of the TCR CDR3. TCRdb re-derived calls from the multiplex PCR reads in MiXCR, one entry per CDR3 protein. The sample comprises hundreds of thousands of distinct CDR3 sequences, about 15% of which are singletons, and 3.5% to 4.5% rests with the top ten. The sample belongs to a study of T cells in Graves' hyperthyroidism and ophthalmopathy. General study points: Blood samples included most of the expanded thyroid clonotypes exceeding 0.001.

The sequence was obtained from a woman aged 40 to 50 with Graves' ophthalmopathy. The sequencing sample was made of blood. The chain carries TRBV28 and TRBJ2-7; D is uncertain. The CDR3 DNA sequence: TGTGCCAGCACCACACCCGAGCCCAACTACGAGCAGTACTTC. The encoded protein is CASTTPEPNYEQYF.